The 13 T cell receptor beta chains listed next were all sequenced from one sample in a study of human T cells and chemical hapten exposure. TCRdb independently ran MiXCR on the RACE reads; one entry per CDR3 protein. Among roughly 94,000 distinct CDR3 sequences, approximately 9.3% were seen once, and the ten largest hold more than 2%. Noted time point: patch test 2, 6 weeks after DPC sensitization. The treatment was: therapeutic diphenylcyclopropenone sensitization with weekly scalp DPC. The sequencing used whole blood, collected in connection with sensitization to the hapten diphenylcyclopropenone (DPC). Source of these receptors: a woman aged 40 to 55 with alopecia areata. Some clones in this sample may be carry-over from other donors' samples.

This clonotype was seen a handful of times. The chain has TRBV4-3 and TRBJ1-1; D ambiguous. Trimming shortened V by 4 bases and J by 1 base, and 7 bases separated the two germline ends. Germline values: CDR1 LGHNA, CDR2 YSLEER. This CDR3 has 13 amino acids. This CDR3 reads CASSPNGNTEAFF. Here the CDR3 DNA reads TGCGCCAGCAGCCCGAACGGGAACACTGAAGCTTTCTTT.

V and J are TRBV4-1 and TRBJ1-2; D is possibly TRBD1 (5 bases). Germline V gene data show CDR1 as MGHRA and CDR2 as YSYEKL. V gave up 1 base and J gave up 5 bases, with 8 bases separating them. CDR3 size: 13 residues. CDR3: CASSQVGLYGYTF. CDR3 DNA: TGCGCCAGCAGCCAAGTGGGACTTTATGGCTACACCTTC.

This clonotype was seen ten or more times. V gene TRBV7-2 combines with J gene TRBJ2-2; 9 bases are shared with TRBD2. The CDR3 is 17 residues long. From germline, CDR1 is SGHTA and CDR2 FQGNSA. The V and J ends lost 1 base and 3 bases, in that order; junction bases with no gene match: 6. The CDR3 sequence is CASSLGIGTSHTGELFF. CDR3 DNA: TGTGCCAGCAGCTTAGGTATCGGGACTAGCCACACCGGGGAGCTGTTTTTT.

This clonotype was picked up many times. The CDR3 region is CASSYSIGAPPGEQYF. Written as DNA, the CDR3 is TGTGCCAGCAGTTACTCGATCGGGGCTCCACCGGGCGAGCAGTACTTC. The V gene is TRBV6-5, the J gene TRBJ2-7, with D perhaps being TRBD1 or TRBD2 (5 bases each). From germline, CDR1 is MNHEY and CDR2 SVGAGI. V was cut by 0 bases and J by 6 bases, with 18 bases left in between. This CDR3 contains 16 residues.

Only a few counts were recorded for this clonotype. The chain links TRBV7-9 to TRBJ2-3; TRBD1 matches at 8 bases. Germline lookup yields CDR1 SEHNR and CDR2 FQNEAQ (reference sequence). This CDR3 comprises 16 residues. The trim removed 2 bases at V and 2 bases at J, leaving 6 bases unmatched. CDR3 region: CASSLPTGVTTDTQYF. The CDR3 DNA sequence: TGTGCCAGCAGCTTACCGACAGGGGTAACCACAGATACGCAGTATTTT.

This clonotype was counted many times. The chain is built from TRBV11-2 and TRBJ2-7; the match to TRBD2 covers 10 bases. Trimming removed 4 bases from V and 6 bases from J; junction bases left unmatched: 15. CDR3 length: 17 amino acids. Germline CDR1 and CDR2: SGHAT and FQNNGV. In DNA form, the CDR3 reads TGTGCCAGCAGCTCAAGGCTAGCGGGAGCATTATCCCCCGAGCAGTACTTC. This translates into CASSSRLAGALSPEQYF.

This clonotype was seen ten or more times. This chain connects TRBV28 to TRBJ2-3; D might be TRBD2 (5 bases). Trimming took 5 bases from V and 4 from J, leaving 16 bases between them. Germline CDR1 and CDR2: MDHEN and SYDVKM. This CDR3 is 15 amino acids long. The CDR3 region is CASSPGETRADTQYF. CDR3 coding DNA: TGTGCCAGCAGTCCCGGGGAAACTAGAGCAGATACGCAGTATTTT.

A few counts support this clonotype. The chain employs TRBV27 and TRBJ1-2, with D perhaps matching TRBD1 (6 bases). Per germline, CDR1 MNHEY and CDR2 SMNVEV (reference sequence). The CDR3 contains 14 residues. With 0 bases removed from V and 7 bases from J, the gap between germline ends came to 12 bases. CDR3 DNA sequence: TGTGCCAGCAGTTTATCGGGGCCGACAGGTGGCTACACCTTC. Its translation is CASSLSGPTGGYTF.

This clonotype was recorded many times. This chain uses TRBV25-1 with TRBJ1-4, with D possibly being TRBD1 (5 bases). The CDR3 contains 14 residues. CDR1 and CDR2 (germline): MGHDK, SYGVNS. Trimming stripped 7 bases from V and 5 bases from J, with 14 bases between. The CDR3 here is CASTPGTENEKLFF. The CDR3, as DNA: TGTGCCAGCACCCCCGGGACGGAGAATGAAAAACTGTTTTTT.

The chain couples TRBV6-2 or TRBV6-3 to TRBJ2-7; D possibly corresponds to TRBD2 (6 bases). Deletions cut 6 bases from V and 3 bases from J, with 15 bases between. Looked up from germline, CDR1 is MNHEY and CDR2 is SVGEGT. This CDR3 has 14 amino acids. The CDR3 spells CASRSGFSFYEQYF. The CDR3, as DNA: TGTGCCAGCAGGAGCGGGTTTAGCTTCTACGAGCAGTACTTC.

Only a few counts were recorded for this clonotype. V and J are TRBV18 and TRBJ2-4, with a tentative D call TRBD1 (5 bases). Germline CDR1 is KGHSH and CDR2 is LQKENI. With 3 bases removed from V and 6 bases from J, the gap between germline ends came to 6 bases. This CDR3 is built from 12 residues. CDR3 nucleotide sequence: TGTGCCAGCTCACCTCAGGGAAACATTCAGTACTTC. The encoded protein is CASSPQGNIQYF.

This clonotype was observed at least ten times. This chain connects TRBV4-1 to TRBJ1-2; no reliable D call. Germline CDR1 is MGHRA and CDR2 is YSYEKL. The CDR3 contains 14 residues. Between the trimmed V and J ends, which lost 2 bases and 5 bases, there was a span of 12 bases. The DNA for the CDR3 is TGCGCCAGCAGCCAACCGCTAGAAGGATATGGCTACACCTTC. It translates to CASSQPLEGYGYTF.

This clonotype was counted between two and nine times. The V and J genes are TRBV4-3 and TRBJ2-7; D gene unclear. The V and J ends lost 0 bases and 0 bases respectively, with 9 bases between them. Germline CDR1 LGHNA, CDR2 YSLEER. There are 15 residues in the CDR3. The CDR3 spells CASSQDPASSYEQYF. CDR3 nucleotides: TGCGCCAGCAGCCAAGATCCAGCGTCCTCCTACGAGCAGTACTTC.